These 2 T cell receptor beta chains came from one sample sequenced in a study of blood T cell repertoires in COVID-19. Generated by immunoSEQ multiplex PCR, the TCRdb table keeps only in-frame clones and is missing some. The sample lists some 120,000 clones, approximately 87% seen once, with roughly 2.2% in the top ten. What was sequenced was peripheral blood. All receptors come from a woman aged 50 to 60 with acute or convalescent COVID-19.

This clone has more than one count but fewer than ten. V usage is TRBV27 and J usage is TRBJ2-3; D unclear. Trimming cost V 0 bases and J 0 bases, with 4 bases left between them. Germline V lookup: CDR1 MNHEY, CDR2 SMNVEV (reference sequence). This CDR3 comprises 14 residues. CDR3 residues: CASSLSASTDTQYF. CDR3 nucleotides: TGTGCCAGCAGTTTATCAGCGAGCACAGATACGCAGTATTTT.

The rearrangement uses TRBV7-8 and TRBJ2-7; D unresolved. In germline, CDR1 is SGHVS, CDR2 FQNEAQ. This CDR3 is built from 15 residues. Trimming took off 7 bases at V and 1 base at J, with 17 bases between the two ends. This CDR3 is CASTPSSGLSYEQYF. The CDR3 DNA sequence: TGTGCCAGCACCCCGTCTTCAGGTTTGTCCTACGAGCAGTACTTC. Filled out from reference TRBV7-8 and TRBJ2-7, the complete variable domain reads GAGVSQSPRYKVAKRGQDVALRCDPISGHVSLFWYQQALGQGPEFLTYFQNEAQLDKSGLPSDRFFAERPEGSVSTLKIQRTQQEDSAVYLCASTPSSGLSYEQYFGPGTRLTVT.